These T cell receptor beta chains were read from a single sample in a study of post-analysis software for immune sequencing data. One entry per CDR3 protein results from TCRdb running MiXCR on the PCR reads. The sample lists approximately 160,000 distinct CDR3 sequences, approximately 30% seen once, with approximately 1.5% in the top ten. The specimen sequenced was blood. Receptors were obtained from a girl aged 5 to 17 with multiple sclerosis. The conserved cysteine and the conserved F or W are not part of the CDR3 here. The order of the fields is V gene, clone size, J gene, CDR3 protein. Size tells how often a clone was seen (once, few, many) or the class of an expanded clone, and some rows leave it out.

V gene: TRBV5-1
clone size: NA
J gene: TRBJ1-1
CDR3 protein: ASSLSGRNTEAF

V gene: TRBV10-3
clone size: few
J gene: TRBJ1-4
CDR3 protein: AISATVNEKLF

V gene: TRBV3-1
clone size: few
J gene: TRBJ1-2
CDR3 protein: ASSLETGGVYGYT

V gene: TRBV7-9
clone size: NA
J gene: TRBJ1-2
CDR3 protein: ASSLVQDTYGYT

V gene: TRBV6-5
clone size: many
J gene: TRBJ2-7
CDR3 protein: ASSYSISQGAYEQY

V gene: TRBV3-1
clone size: medium-sized
J gene: TRBJ1-2
CDR3 protein: ASTLGKGERYGYT

V gene: TRBV5-1
clone size: NA
J gene: TRBJ1-1
CDR3 protein: ASSSGLVVGTEAF

V gene: TRBV5-1
clone size: few
J gene: TRBJ2-1
CDR3 protein: ASSLETGWYNEQF

V gene: TRBV5-1
clone size: few
J gene: TRBJ1-1
CDR3 protein: ASSLVLSGDQRTEAF

V gene: TRBV10-3
clone size: few
J gene: TRBJ1-5
CDR3 protein: AISESGSGLNQPQH

V gene: TRBV18
clone size: many
J gene: TRBJ2-5
CDR3 protein: ASSPGGRSRETQY

V gene: TRBV3-1
clone size: few
J gene: TRBJ2-7
CDR3 protein: ASSQSSSGRVMYEQY

V gene: TRBV12-3/TRBV12-4
clone size: many
J gene: TRBJ2-6
CDR3 protein: ASSSETGANVLT

V gene: TRBV5-1
clone size: NA
J gene: TRBJ2-7
CDR3 protein: ASSHTGGSSYEQY

V gene: TRBV4-1
clone size: many
J gene: TRBJ2-3
CDR3 protein: ASSQEPSGTDTQY